This passage covers 16 T cell receptor beta chains from one sample sequenced in a study of shared clonotypes between healthy human individuals. Generated by immunoSEQ multiplex PCR, the TCRdb table keeps only in-frame clones and is missing some. The sample includes over a million clones, about 84% seen only once; the top ten take under 0.6%. The sample comprised memory CD4+ T cells from PBMCs. Described subset: CD45RA-negative fraction. Receptors were obtained from a man younger than 35 in good health. Some clones in this sample may be carry-over from other donors' samples.

This clone was seen only once. This chain links TRBV28 with TRBJ1-1; 8 nucleotides line up with TRBD1. CDR3 size: 14 residues. Unmatched junction bases numbered 5, after V lost 2 bases and J lost 6 bases. Germline values: CDR1 MDHEN, CDR2 SYDVKM. The CDR3: CASSLGDRLAEAFF. The DNA for the CDR3 is TGTGCCAGCAGTTTAGGGGACAGGTTGGCTGAAGCTTTCTTT.

The chain employs TRBV2 and TRBJ2-1, with D tentatively TRBD2 (5 bases). Per germline, CDR1 SNHLY and CDR2 FYNNEI. Trimming pared 6 bases from V and 8 bases from J, leaving 17 bases between. The CDR3 contains 14 residues. As DNA, the CDR3 is TGTGCCAGCAGGACTTTAGGAGGTGTTGATGAGCAGTTCTTC. Residues: CASRTLGGVDEQFF.

V is TRBV5-1 and J is TRBJ2-5; D is perhaps TRBD1 (6 bases). Germline V gives CDR1 SGHRS, CDR2 YFSETQ. The CDR3 contains 14 residues. V lost 4 bases, J lost 2 bases, and 12 bases lay in between. DNA of the CDR3: TGCGCCAGCAGCCAGGACAGCCCTCAAGAGACCCAGTACTTC. It yields the protein CASSQDSPQETQYF.

This chain uses TRBV4-2 with TRBJ2-1, with D unresolved. The CDR3 spans 14 residues. From germline, CDR1 is LGHNA and CDR2 YNFKEQ. The V gene lost 0 bases and the J gene lost 2 bases, with 5 bases spanning the gap. The CDR3 DNA reads as TGTGCCAGCAGCCAAGAGAGAACCTACAATGAGCAGTTCTTC. It is translated as CASSQERTYNEQFF.

The V and J genes are TRBV7-2 and TRBJ2-7, with D possibly matching TRBD2 (5 bases). Germline V lookup: CDR1 SGHTA, CDR2 FQGNSA. Trimming removed 5 bases from V and 7 bases from J, with 12 bases in between. The CDR3 is 12 residues long. The CDR3 is CASSTRTSEQYF. The CDR3 bases are TGTGCCAGCAGCACCCGGACTTCAGAGCAGTACTTC.

The chain carries TRBV7-2 and TRBJ1-3; 8 bases agree with TRBD1. After removal of 3 bases from V and 2 bases from J, the junction contained 6 bases not matched to a gene. Germline-derived CDR1 and CDR2 are SGHTA and FQGNSA. The CDR3 is 16 residues long. Here the CDR3 DNA reads TGTGCCAGCAGCTTCTCCTCGACAGGGGCTGGAAACACCATATATTTT. Residues: CASSFSSTGAGNTIYF.

The genes are TRBV7-2 and TRBJ1-1; D uncertain. Germline values: CDR1 SGHTA, CDR2 FQGNSA. The length of the CDR3 is 14 residues. V was pared by 1 base and J by 4 bases, with 10 bases between. The CDR3 nucleotides read TGTGCCAGCAGCTTAGATGGGGAGATCACTGAAGCTTTCTTT. Translated: CASSLDGEITEAFF. The entire variable domain, with the rest obtained from reference TRBV7-2 and TRBJ1-1, is as follows: GAGVSQSPSNKVTEKGKDVELRCDPISGHTALYWYRQSLGQGLEFLIYFQGNSAPDKSGLPSDRFSAERTGGSVSTLTIQRTQQEDSAVYLCASSLDGEITEAFFGQGTRLTVV.

The genes are TRBV28 and TRBJ2-2, with D unresolved. V was trimmed by 5 bases and J by 5 bases, leaving 6 bases between them. This CDR3 is 12 amino acids long. Germline CDR1 is MDHEN and CDR2 is SYDVKM. Written as DNA, the CDR3 is TGTGCCAGCAGTCAACCGACCGGGGAGCTGTTTTTT. Translated, it gives CASSQPTGELFF.

This chain connects TRBV2 to TRBJ2-1, with a possible D match to TRBD2 (6 bases). The V and J ends lost 3 bases and 6 bases respectively, with 12 bases between them. The germline V gene has CDR1 SNHLY and CDR2 FYNNEI. The CDR3 spans 14 residues. The CDR3 sequence is CASSDGWRGNEQFF. The CDR3 DNA sequence: TGTGCCAGCAGTGATGGGTGGAGGGGCAATGAGCAGTTCTTC.

V gene TRBV27 combines with J gene TRBJ2-7; 14 nucleotides align to TRBD2. Germline trimming cut 7 bases from V and 5 bases from J; bases unmatched to any gene: 10. From germline, CDR1 is MNHEY and CDR2 SMNVEV (reference sequence). The CDR3 length is 16 residues. CDR3 in amino acids: CASNTMGLAGANEQYF. The CDR3 region has the DNA TGTGCCAGCAATACGATGGGACTAGCGGGAGCAAACGAGCAGTACTTC.

The chain combines TRBV28 with TRBJ1-2; the match to TRBD1 covers 8 bases. Germline CDR1 is MDHEN and CDR2 is SYDVKM. The CDR3 totals 13 residues. The V segment lost 7 bases and the J segment 8 bases; nucleotides outside the gene matches: 9. CDR3 nucleotide sequence: TGTGCCAGCACCGCTCGGACAGGGAAAGGCTACACCTTC. Its translation is CASTARTGKGYTF.

This clone was counted between two and nine times. The chain has TRBV7-2 and TRBJ1-2; 7 bases align to TRBD1. The ends lost 6 bases at V and 0 bases at J; junction bases unmatched: 4. Germline CDR1 is SGHTA and CDR2 is FQGNSA. This CDR3 has 14 residues. The CDR3 loop reads CASSRQGPNYGYTF. The CDR3 coding sequence is TGTGCCAGCAGTCGACAGGGACCTAACTATGGCTACACCTTC.

This CDR3 reads CASSPSGTGRFGEQYF. CDR3 in DNA: TGTGCCAGCTCACCCTCCGGGACAGGGAGGTTTGGGGAGCAGTACTTC. The V call is TRBV18, the J call TRBJ2-7, with 9 bases matching TRBD1. V lost 3 bases and J lost 7; bases outside the gene matches: 13. This CDR3 spans 16 amino acids. From germline, CDR1 is KGHSH and CDR2 LQKENI.

This rearrangement joins TRBV19 to TRBJ1-5, with D possibly being TRBD1 (5 bases). With 6 bases removed from V and 7 bases from J, the gap between germline ends came to 22 bases. CDR1 is LNHDA and CDR2 is SQIVND in the germline V gene (reference sequence). CDR3 length: 16 amino acids. CDR3 amino acids: CASRSRGDGLEQPQHF. The CDR3 DNA sequence: TGTGCCAGTAGAAGTCGGGGGGACGGGCTGGAGCAGCCCCAGCATTTT.

CDR3 protein: CAWGQGSNTIYF. CDR3 DNA: TGTGCCTGGGGACAGGGATCGAACACCATATATTTT. The rearrangement links TRBV30 to TRBJ1-3; TRBD1 matches at 8 bases. The germline V gene has CDR1 GTSNPN and CDR2 SVGIG (reference sequence). CDR3 length: 12 amino acids. Trimming at V came to 5 bases and at J to 7 bases, leaving 4 bases not matched to a gene.

The chain is built from TRBV5-4 and TRBJ2-3; 13 nucleotides line up with TRBD2. CDR3 length equals 17 residues. The V segment lost 4 bases and the J segment 0 bases; nucleotides outside the gene matches: 5. Germline lookup yields CDR1 SGHNT and CDR2 YYREEE (reference sequence). The CDR3 loop reads CASSVPTSGRSTDTQYF. The CDR3 coding sequence is TGTGCCAGCAGCGTTCCGACTAGCGGGAGGAGCACAGATACGCAGTATTTT.